This TCR beta chain was sequenced in a study of OX40 agonist ivuxolimab in advanced cancers. About the research overall: Ivuxolimab, an antibody acting as an agonist of OX40 (CD134), was used to treat patients. Patients received ivuxolimab, an intravenous treatment, every 2 weeks at 0.01 to 10 mg/kg. Partial responses were achieved by three patients: one hepatocellular carcinoma, two cutaneous melanoma.

The data were produced by immunoSEQ multiplex PCR, yet TCRdb's version contains in-frame clones alone and is incomplete. The sample has roughly 82,000 clones, roughly 80% seen once; the top ten hold 0.75% to 1%. About this clone itself: Its cognate antigen is unknown.

Study-wide results and limits: Partial responders dosed at 0.1-3.0 mg/kg displayed clonal expansion ranking among the lowest.

V lost 4 bases, J lost 1 base, and 13 bases lay in between. The germline V gene has CDR1 KGHSH and CDR2 LQKENI. CDR3 size: 15 residues. V gene TRBV18 combines with J gene TRBJ1-1, with D perhaps matching TRBD1 (6 bases). The input for sequencing was CD4+ or CD8+ T cells sorted from blood, taken in a trial of the OX40 agonist ivuxolimab. The receptor's source is an adult with an advanced solid tumor such as melanoma, head and neck, liver or kidney cancer. CDR3 nucleotides: TGTGCCAGCTCACGGCCGGGACAACCGAACACTGAAGCTTTCTTT. The encoded protein is CASSRPGQPNTEAFF.